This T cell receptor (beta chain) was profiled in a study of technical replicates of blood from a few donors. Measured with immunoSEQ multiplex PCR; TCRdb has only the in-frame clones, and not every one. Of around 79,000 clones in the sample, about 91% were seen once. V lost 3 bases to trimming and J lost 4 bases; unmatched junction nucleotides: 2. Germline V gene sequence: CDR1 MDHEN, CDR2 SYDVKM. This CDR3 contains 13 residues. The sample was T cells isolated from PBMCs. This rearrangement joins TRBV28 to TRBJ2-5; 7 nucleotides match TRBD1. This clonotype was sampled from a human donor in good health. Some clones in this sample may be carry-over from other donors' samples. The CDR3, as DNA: TGTGCCAGCAGTTTTACAGGGGTAGAGACCCAGTACTTC. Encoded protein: CASSFTGVETQYF.